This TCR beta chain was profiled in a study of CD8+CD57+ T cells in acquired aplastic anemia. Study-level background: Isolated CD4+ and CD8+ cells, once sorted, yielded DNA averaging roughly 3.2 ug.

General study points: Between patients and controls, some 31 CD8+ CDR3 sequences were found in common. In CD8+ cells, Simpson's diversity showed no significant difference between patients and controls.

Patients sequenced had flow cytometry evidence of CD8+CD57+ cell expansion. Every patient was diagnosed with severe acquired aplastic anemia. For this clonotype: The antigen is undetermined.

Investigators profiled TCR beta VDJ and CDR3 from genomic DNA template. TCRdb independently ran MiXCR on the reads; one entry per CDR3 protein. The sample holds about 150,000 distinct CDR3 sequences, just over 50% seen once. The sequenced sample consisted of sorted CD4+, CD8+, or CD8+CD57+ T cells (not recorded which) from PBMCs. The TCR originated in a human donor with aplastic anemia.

In nucleotides, the CDR3 is TGTGCCAGCAGCTTGCTACATAGCTCCTATAATTCACCCCTCCACTTT. It yields the protein CASSLLHSSYNSPLHF. V gene TRBV11-1 combines with J gene TRBJ1-6; D remains ambiguous. CDR1 and CDR2 from the germline V gene are SGHAT and FQDESV (reference sequence). V lost 3 bases to trimming and J lost 0 bases, with 9 bases between them. The CDR3 runs 16 residues.